Listed below are T cell receptor beta chains from one sample, sequenced in a study of shared clonotypes between healthy human individuals. Clones were sequenced by immunoSEQ multiplex PCR, and TCRdb holds only the in-frame ones, with some missing. The sample contains approximately 510,000 clones, 79% of which appear only once. The sample was PBMCs. These receptors all stem from a woman between 35 and 50 years old in good health. Some clones in this sample may be carry-over from other donors' samples. CDR3s include the opening cysteine and the closing phenylalanine or tryptophan. A D gene is named only where the DNA matches it firmly. Clone size is shown for a subset of rows, as once, few, many or a class of expanded clone.

few,TRBJ1-1,TRBV19,.,CASSGVLGTEAFF,TGTGCCAGTAGTGGAGTCTTGGGAACTGAAGCTTTCTTT
.,TRBJ1-2,TRBV28,.,CATTGGVRYGYTF,TGTGCCACCACCGGTGGGGTGAGGTATGGCTACACCTTC
.,TRBJ2-1,TRBV11-2,TRBD2,CASSLRLAGSSYNEQFF,TGTGCCAGCAGCCTCCGACTAGCGGGAAGCTCCTACAATGAGCAGTTCTTC
.,TRBJ2-5,TRBV7-9,.,CASSFGRGTQETQYF,TGTGCCAGCAGCTTTGGGCGGGGGACACAAGAGACCCAGTACTTC
.,TRBJ1-3,TRBV28,TRBD1,CASRPGQGKTGNTIYF,TGTGCCAGCAGACCGGGACAGGGAAAAACTGGAAACACCATATATTTT
.,TRBJ2-3,TRBV6-5,.,CASTADGTDTQYF,TGTGCCAGCACCGCAGACGGTACAGATACGCAGTATTTT
few,TRBJ2-1,TRBV19,TRBD1,CASRTGVGTGGAEEQFF,TGTGCCAGTAGGACAGGGGTTGGGACAGGGGGCGCGGAGGAGCAGTTCTTC
.,TRBJ2-1,TRBV4-3,TRBD1,CASSQATGADEQFF,TGCGCCAGCAGCCAAGCAACAGGGGCGGATGAGCAGTTCTTC
.,TRBJ1-5,TRBV4-2,.,CASSQVGGNNQPQHF,TGTGCCAGCAGCCAAGTCGGGGGGAACAATCAGCCCCAGCATTTT
many,TRBJ2-1,TRBV27,.,CASSLGGSYNEQFF,TGTGCCAGCAGTTTGGGGGGCTCCTACAATGAGCAGTTCTTC
.,TRBJ2-3,TRBV7-9,.,CASSPAGDTQYF,TGTGCCAGCAGCCCGGCAGGGGATACGCAGTATTTT
.,TRBJ1-5,TRBV7-2,.,CASSLRSENQPQHF,TGTGCCAGCAGCTTGAGGTCAGAGAATCAGCCCCAGCATTTT
.,TRBJ2-5,TRBV14,TRBD2,CASSPGLVIETQYF,TGTGCCAGCAGCCCGGGACTAGTCATTGAGACCCAGTACTTC
few,TRBJ2-2,TRBV18,.,CASSPLRGIGTGELFF,TGTGCCAGCTCACCCTTGAGGGGTATCGGTACCGGGGAGCTGTTTTTT
.,TRBJ1-4,TRBV21-1,.,CAPPGLRAGEKLFF,TGTGCCCCTCCAGGGCTTAGGGCGGGTGAAAAACTGTTTTTT
.,TRBJ1-1,TRBV6-1,.,CAIRTVVEPGQAFF,TGTGCCATCAGAACTGTCGTCGAGCCCGGTCAAGCTTTCTTT
.,TRBJ2-7,TRBV6-1,TRBD2,CASSEAETSLYEQYF,TGTGCCAGCAGTGAAGCAGAGACTAGCCTGTACGAGCAGTACTTC
.,TRBJ1-2,TRBV7-2,.,CASSLVPPGNYGYTF,TGTGCCAGCAGCTTAGTCCCCCCGGGCAACTATGGCTACACCTTC
.,TRBJ1-1,TRBV10-3,.,CAISERGSLTNTEAFF,TGTGCCATCAGTGAAAGGGGGAGTCTTACGAACACTGAAGCTTTCTTT
once,TRBJ2-3,TRBV29-1,.,CSVEDGGTDTQYF,TGCAGCGTTGAAGATGGGGGTACAGATACGCAGTATTTT
.,TRBJ2-7,TRBV19,TRBD1,CASPTNTGGEDEQYF,TGTGCCAGTCCTACTAACACAGGGGGCGAGGACGAGCAGTACTTC
.,TRBJ1-2,TRBV11-2,.,CASSLWVGYGYTF,TGTGCCAGCAGCTTATGGGTAGGCTATGGCTACACCTTC
.,TRBJ1-4,TRBV6-1,.,CASSLRGPEGEKLFF,TGTGCCAGCAGCCTCAGGGGACCGGAGGGGGAAAAACTGTTTTTT
.,TRBJ1-4,TRBV6-6,.,CASRNRDKDEKLFF,TGTGCCAGCAGGAACCGGGACAAGGATGAAAAACTGTTTTTT
.,TRBJ2-1,TRBV7-2,TRBD1,CASSPQTGKKFDEQFF,TGTGCCAGCAGCCCTCAGACAGGGAAGAAGTTCGATGAGCAGTTCTTC
.,TRBJ2-7,TRBV5-1,.,CASSLVAESYEQYF,TGCGCCAGCAGCTTGGTGGCAGAATCCTACGAGCAGTACTTC
.,TRBJ2-7,TRBV7-8,.,CASSLLGYEQYF,TGTGCCAGCAGTCTCCTGGGATACGAGCAGTACTTC
.,TRBJ1-2,TRBV2,.,CASSEGSGYGYTF,TGTGCCAGCAGTGAAGGGTCAGGCTATGGCTACACCTTC
once,TRBJ1-6,TRBV11-2,.,CASSLGSQRTLHF,TGTGCCAGCAGCTTAGGCAGCCAGAGGACCCTCCACTTT
many,TRBJ2-2,TRBV5-4,TRBD2,CASSSRTSSAGTGELFF,TGTGCCAGCAGCTCGAGGACTAGTTCGGCAGGCACCGGGGAGCTGTTTTTT
.,TRBJ2-7,TRBV7-9,.,CAGSRELGLRRRQYF,TGTGCCGGCAGCCGCGAGTTGGGCTTACGACGGCGGCAGTACTTC
.,TRBJ2-1,TRBV2,TRBD2,CASIRDYPYNEQFF,TGTGCCAGCATCCGGGACTACCCATACAATGAGCAGTTCTTC
.,TRBJ2-1,TRBV7-9,.,CASSLEGGASHEQFF,TGTGCCAGCAGCTTAGAAGGGGGAGCATCCCATGAGCAGTTCTTC
few,TRBJ1-1,TRBV10-3,.,CAISAQNTEAFF,TGTGCCATCAGTGCACAGAACACTGAAGCTTTCTTT
.,TRBJ2-7,TRBV29-1,TRBD2,CSVWTSGSGEQYF,TGCAGCGTTTGGACTAGCGGGAGTGGCGAGCAGTACTTC
.,TRBJ1-2,TRBV4-3,TRBD1,CASSQGSRGPYGYTF,TGCGCCAGCAGCCAAGGAAGCAGGGGGCCCTATGGCTACACCTTC
.,TRBJ2-6,TRBV30,.,CAWTANSGANVLTF,TGTGCCTGGACCGCGAACTCTGGGGCCAACGTCCTGACTTTC
.,TRBJ1-5,TRBV19,.,CASSMGVDNQPQHF,TGTGCCAGTAGTATGGGAGTAGACAATCAGCCCCAGCATTTT
.,TRBJ1-5,TRBV15,.,CATSRDRRGAGEGNSNQPQHF,TGTGCCACCAGCAGAGATCGAAGAGGAGCAGGGGAGGGAAATAGCAATCAGCCCCAGCATTTT
.,TRBJ2-5,TRBV7-9,.,CAATYETGNQETQYF,TGTGCCGCCACATACGAAACGGGGAACCAAGAGACCCAGTACTTC
.,TRBJ2-7,TRBV5-1,TRBD1,CASSLLGQGTEQYF,TGCGCCAGCAGCTTGCTGGGACAGGGGACCGAGCAGTACTTC
once,TRBJ2-5,TRBV20-1,.,CSASLETQYF,TGCAGTGCTAGTTTGGAGACCCAGTACTTC
.,TRBJ2-2,TRBV2,TRBD1,CASNPRQGSAGELFF,TGTGCCAGCAATCCTAGACAGGGGTCGGCCGGGGAGCTGTTTTTT
.,TRBJ1-1,TRBV15,.,CATSTLVNTEAFF,TGTGCCACCAGCACCCTTGTTAACACTGAAGCTTTCTTT
.,TRBJ1-2,TRBV6-6,TRBD1,CASSPDRAGYGYTF,TGTGCCAGCAGCCCAGACAGGGCCGGTTATGGCTACACCTTC
.,TRBJ2-2,TRBV7-2,TRBD2,CASSLVAAGGMRELFF,TGTGCCAGCAGCTTAGTGGCAGCGGGAGGGATGAGGGAGCTGTTTTTT
.,TRBJ2-3,TRBV28,.,CASSLATGYGDTQYF,TGTGCCAGCAGTCTCGCGACTGGTTACGGGGATACGCAGTATTTT
.,TRBJ2-7,TRBV4-2,TRBD1,CASSLTGTGAYEQYF,TGTGCCAGCAGTCTCACCGGGACAGGGGCCTACGAGCAGTACTTC
.,TRBJ1-5,TRBV19,TRBD1,CASTPTGEGANQPQHF,TGTGCCAGTACCCCGACAGGGGAAGGGGCCAATCAGCCCCAGCATTTT
.,TRBJ1-4,TRBV5-4,.,CASSHRADNEKLFF,TGTGCCAGCAGCCACAGGGCCGATAATGAAAAACTGTTTTTT
few,TRBJ2-5,TRBV10-1,.,CASSEGLQETQYF,TGCGCCAGCAGTGAGGGGCTCCAGGAGACCCAGTACTTC
.,TRBJ2-1,TRBV2,.,CASSGSRWEQFF,TGTGCCAGCAGTGGTAGCCGTTGGGAGCAGTTCTTC
.,TRBJ1-2,TRBV11-2,.,CASSLEGFGYTF,TGTGCCAGCAGCTTAGAAGGGTTTGGCTACACCTTC
few,TRBJ2-2,TRBV10-3,TRBD2,CATLTSGPTGELFF,TGTGCCACCCTCACTAGCGGACCCACCGGGGAGCTGTTTTTT
.,TRBJ2-3,TRBV6-1,TRBD2,CASAMGGVSTDTQYF,TGTGCCAGCGCTATGGGAGGGGTGAGCACAGATACGCAGTATTTT